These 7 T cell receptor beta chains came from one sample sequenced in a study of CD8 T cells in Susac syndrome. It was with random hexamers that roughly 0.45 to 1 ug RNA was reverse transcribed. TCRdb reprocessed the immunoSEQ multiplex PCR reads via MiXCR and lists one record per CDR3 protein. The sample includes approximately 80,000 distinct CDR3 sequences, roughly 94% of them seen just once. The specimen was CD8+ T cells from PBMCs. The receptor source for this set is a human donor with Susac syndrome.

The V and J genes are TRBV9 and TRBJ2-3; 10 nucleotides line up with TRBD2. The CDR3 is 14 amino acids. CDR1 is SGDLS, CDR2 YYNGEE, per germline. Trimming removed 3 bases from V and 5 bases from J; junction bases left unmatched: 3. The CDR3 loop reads CASSAPSGGDTQYF. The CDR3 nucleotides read TGTGCCAGCAGCGCTCCTAGCGGGGGAGATACGCAGTATTTT.

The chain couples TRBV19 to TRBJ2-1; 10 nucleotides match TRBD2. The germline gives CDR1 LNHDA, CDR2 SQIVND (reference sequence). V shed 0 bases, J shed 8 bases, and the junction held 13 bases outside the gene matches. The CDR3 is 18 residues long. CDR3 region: CASSIDGLAGAFGDEQFF. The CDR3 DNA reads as TGTGCCAGTAGTATAGATGGGCTAGCGGGGGCCTTCGGGGATGAGCAGTTCTTC.

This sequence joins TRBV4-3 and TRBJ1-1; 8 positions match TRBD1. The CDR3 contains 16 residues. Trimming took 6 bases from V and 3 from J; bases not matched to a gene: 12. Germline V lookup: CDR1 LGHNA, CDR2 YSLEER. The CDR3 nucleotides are TGCGCCAGCAGTCAGGCGACAGGGGCGTTGGACACTGAAGCTTTCTTT. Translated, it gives CASSQATGALDTEAFF.

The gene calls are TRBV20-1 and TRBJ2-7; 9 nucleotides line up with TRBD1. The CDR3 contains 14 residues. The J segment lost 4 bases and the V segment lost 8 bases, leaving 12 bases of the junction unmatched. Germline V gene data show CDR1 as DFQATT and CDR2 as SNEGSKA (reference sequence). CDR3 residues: CSCLPGTGIYEQYF. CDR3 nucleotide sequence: TGCAGTTGCCTTCCCGGGACAGGGATTTACGAGCAGTACTTC.

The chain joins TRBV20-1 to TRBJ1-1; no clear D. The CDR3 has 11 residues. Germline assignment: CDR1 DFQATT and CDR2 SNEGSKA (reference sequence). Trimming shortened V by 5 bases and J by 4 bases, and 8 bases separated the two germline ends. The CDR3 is CSAVVGTEAFF. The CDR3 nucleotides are TGCAGTGCTGTCGTGGGCACTGAAGCTTTCTTT.

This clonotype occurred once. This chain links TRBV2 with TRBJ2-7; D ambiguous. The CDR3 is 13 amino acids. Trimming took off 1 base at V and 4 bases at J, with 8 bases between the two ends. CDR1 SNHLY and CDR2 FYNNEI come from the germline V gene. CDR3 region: CASSEGTEYEQYF. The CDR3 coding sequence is TGTGCCAGCAGTGAAGGCACGGAGTACGAGCAGTACTTC. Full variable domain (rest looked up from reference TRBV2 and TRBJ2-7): EPEVTQTPSHQVTQMGQEVILRCVPISNHLYFYWYRQILGQKVEFLVSFYNNEISEKSEIFDDQFSVERPDGSNFTLKIRSTKLEDSAMYFCASSEGTEYEQYFGPGTRLTVT.

The CDR3 is CASSQDFSEQYF. CDR3 DNA sequence: TGTGCCAGCAGCCAGGACTTTTCCGAGCAGTACTTC. The V gene is TRBV7-6, the J gene TRBJ2-7, with D maybe TRBD2 (5 bases). The CDR3 is made up of 12 amino acids. The V gene's germline CDR1 is SGHVS and CDR2 FNYEAQ. The germline V and J ends were trimmed by 5 bases and 6 bases, with 11 bases remaining between them.